Presented here are 24 T cell receptor beta chains from one specimen sequenced in a study of blood T cell repertoires in COVID-19. Only in-frame clones appear in the TCRdb table, and some are missing; sequencing was by immunoSEQ multiplex PCR. This table holds approximately 28,000 clones, around 72% found once. The specimen was peripheral blood. The receptors originated from a boy aged 2 to 10 with active or convalescent COVID-19.

This clone was seen only a few times. The gene calls are TRBV6-5 and TRBJ1-1; TRBD1 agrees at 8 bases. This CDR3 contains 14 residues. Trimming took 6 bases from V and 5 from J; bases not matched to a gene: 8. Germline assignment: CDR1 MNHEY and CDR2 SVGAGI. This CDR3 reads CASSKGQGLTEAFF. The CDR3 DNA follows: TGTGCCAGCAGCAAAGGACAGGGTTTAACTGAAGCTTTCTTT.

The chain joins TRBV10-2 to TRBJ2-7, with 12 positions matching TRBD1. J lost 4 bases, V lost 6 bases, and 4 bases had no gene match. CDR1 and CDR2 from the germline V gene are WSHSY and SAAADI. The length of the CDR3 is 14 residues. The CDR3 bases are TGCGCCAGCAGACCGGGACAGGGGGCTTACGAGCAGTACTTC. Encoded protein: CASRPGQGAYEQYF.

J is TRBJ1-3 and V is TRBV6-6; TRBD1 matches 7 bases. The CDR3 contains 13 residues. Germline-derived CDR1 and CDR2 are MNHNY and SVGAGI (reference sequence). Trimming removed 7 bases from V and 4 bases from J; junction bases left unmatched: 4. The CDR3 protein is CASTGQLGNTIYF. The DNA of the CDR3 is TGTGCCAGCACGGGACAGCTAGGAAACACCATATATTTT.

This chain connects TRBV12-3 or TRBV12-4 to TRBJ1-2; unclear D gene. The ends were cut back, 7 bases at V and 7 bases at J, with 13 bases in the middle. The length of the CDR3 is 12 residues. CDR3 in DNA: TGTGCCAGCATCCTCATTGAGGGTGGCTACACCTTC. Its protein is CASILIEGGYTF.

This chain connects TRBV5-1 to TRBJ1-1, with a tentative D call TRBD1 (6 bases). CDR1 is SGHRS and CDR2 is YFSETQ in the germline V gene. The CDR3 loop spans 16 amino acids. The V gene lost 0 bases and the J gene lost 6 bases, with 18 bases spanning the gap. CDR3: CASSLGFGQGLAEAFF. The CDR3 DNA reads TGCGCCAGCAGCTTGGGGTTCGGGCAGGGGTTGGCTGAAGCTTTCTTT.

This rearrangement joins TRBV11-3 to TRBJ2-1; D is unclear. V was pared by 1 base and J by 1 base, with 8 bases between. This CDR3 region has 15 residues. Germline V gene lookup returns CDR1 SGHNT and CDR2 YENEEA. The CDR3: CASSLGNGSYNEQFF. The CDR3 DNA reads TGTGCCAGCAGCTTAGGAAACGGGTCCTACAATGAGCAGTTCTTC.

V usage is TRBV7-9 and J usage is TRBJ2-7; D ambiguous. This CDR3 has 12 amino acids. Looked up from germline, CDR1 is SEHNR and CDR2 is FQNEAQ (reference sequence). The V end lost 4 bases, the J end lost 2 bases, and 6 bases lay between the germline ends. Here the CDR3 DNA reads TGTGCCAGCAGCTCTGGAGCCTACGAGCAGTACTTC. Translating gives CASSSGAYEQYF.

This clone was seen more than once but under ten times. The V call is TRBV30, the J call TRBJ2-2; TRBD2 aligns across 10 bases. Germline V CDR1 and CDR2: GTSNPN, SVGIG (reference sequence). This CDR3 contains 18 residues. J lost 3 bases, V lost 0 bases, and 10 bases had no gene match. CDR3 loop: CAWSVQREGYWHTGELFF. The DNA for the CDR3 is TGTGCCTGGAGTGTACAGCGGGAGGGATATTGGCACACCGGGGAGCTGTTTTTT.

The chain links TRBV7-8 to TRBJ1-4, with TRBD1 matching over 8 bases. After removal of 5 bases from V and 16 bases from J, the junction contained 6 bases not matched to a gene. In germline, CDR1 is SGHVS, CDR2 FQNEAQ. This CDR3 contains 11 residues. Here the CDR3 DNA reads TGTGCCAGCAGCGTGGACAGGGAGCGGTTTTTT. Protein: CASSVDRERFF.

This clone occurred many times. V and J are TRBV6-6 and TRBJ1-6, with 7 bases matching TRBD1. This CDR3 region has 17 residues. The V gene end was trimmed by 5 bases and the J gene end by 7 bases; junction bases not matched to a gene: 14. Germline CDR1 is MNHNY and CDR2 is SVGAGI (reference sequence). CDR3 loop: CASSPPRRGTANSPLHF. CDR3 DNA sequence: TGTGCCAGCAGTCCCCCACGACGGGGGACAGCCAATTCACCCCTCCACTTT.

This clone occurred a few times. The chain uses TRBV4-3 and TRBJ2-7, with TRBD2 matching 13 bases. CDR1 and CDR2 from the germline V gene are LGHNA and YSLEER. Unmatched junction bases numbered 4, after V lost 0 bases and J lost 11 bases. The CDR3 has 14 residues. The CDR3 sequence is CASSQDQTSGRKYF. The CDR3 DNA follows: TGCGCCAGCAGCCAAGATCAGACTAGCGGGAGGAAGTACTTC.

This clone has only a few counts. The chain couples TRBV3-1 (or the pseudogene TRBV3-2) to TRBJ2-3, with 8 bases identical to TRBD2. The length of the CDR3 is 15 residues. In germline, CDR1 is LGHDT, CDR2 YNNKEL (reference sequence). V lost 8 bases to trimming and J lost 4 bases; unmatched junction nucleotides: 11. CDR3 loop: CASGLGVAGSDTQYF. The CDR3 nucleotides read TGTGCCAGCGGGCTTGGGGTAGCGGGATCAGATACGCAGTATTTT.

This clone was seen a handful of times. This rearrangement joins TRBV5-1 to TRBJ1-4; TRBD1 matches 10 bases. V was pared by 8 bases and J by 3 bases, with 7 bases of the junction left unmatched. The CDR3 loop spans 15 amino acids. From germline, CDR1 is SGHRS and CDR2 YFSETQ. The chain's CDR3 is CASHGQGVANEKLFF. The CDR3 region has the DNA TGCGCCAGTCACGGACAGGGGGTAGCTAATGAAAAACTGTTTTTT.

The rearrangement uses TRBV6-2 or TRBV6-3 and TRBJ2-7; TRBD1 matches 7 bases. Unmatched junction bases numbered 6, after V lost 4 bases and J lost 6 bases. The CDR3 contains 13 residues. CDR1 and CDR2 (germline): MNHEY, SVGEGT. CDR3 DNA sequence: TGTGCCAGCAGTTGGGACAGTTTATCCGAGCAGTACTTC. As protein: CASSWDSLSEQYF.

The rearrangement uses TRBV28 and TRBJ2-1, with 8 bases matching TRBD1. The J segment lost 0 bases and the V segment lost 5 bases, leaving 6 bases of the junction unmatched. The CDR3 covers 16 residues. Germline V gene lookup returns CDR1 MDHEN and CDR2 SYDVKM. The CDR3 bases are TGTGCCAGCAGTAAGACAGGGGACCCCTCCTACAATGAGCAGTTCTTC. It translates to CASSKTGDPSYNEQFF.

The V and J genes are TRBV11-2 and TRBJ2-7; 8 bases are a match to TRBD1. V shed 2 bases, J shed 7 bases, and the junction held 7 bases outside the gene matches. The germline V gene encodes CDR1 SGHAT and CDR2 FQNNGV. There are 14 residues in the CDR3. For the CDR3, the DNA is TGTGCCAGCAGCTTATCGCAGGGGGCTTTTGAGCAGTACTTC. The encoded protein is CASSLSQGAFEQYF.

This clone was observed a few times. This chain joins TRBV6-5 and TRBJ2-7; D remains unclear. Germline CDR1 is MNHEY and CDR2 is SVGAGI. The CDR3 sequence is 13 residues long. V was clipped by 6 bases and J by 6 bases, with 15 bases between them. CDR3 coding DNA: TGTGCCAGCAGAAATCTACGGGTCCGCGAGCAGTACTTC. Amino acids: CASRNLRVREQYF.

The chain has TRBV2 and TRBJ1-5, with 10 bases identical to TRBD1. Germline loops: CDR1 SNHLY, CDR2 FYNNEI. The J segment lost 2 bases and the V segment lost 8 bases, leaving 3 bases of the junction unmatched. The CDR3 covers 14 residues. CDR3 loop: CASRTGGGNQPQHF. The CDR3 coding sequence is TGTGCCAGCCGGACAGGGGGGGGCAATCAGCCCCAGCATTTT.

The V gene is TRBV7-9, the J gene TRBJ2-1, with 9 positions matching TRBD2. Germline assignment: CDR1 SEHNR and CDR2 FQNEAQ (reference sequence). V shed 4 bases, J shed 8 bases, and the junction held 6 bases outside the gene matches. The CDR3 contains 14 residues. The CDR3 sequence: CASSSRTSVHEQFF. CDR3 coding DNA: TGTGCCAGCAGCTCCCGGACTAGCGTACATGAGCAGTTCTTC.

This clone was seen only a few times. This chain links TRBV5-1 with TRBJ2-1; 12 nucleotides match TRBD1. Germline V gene sequence: CDR1 SGHRS, CDR2 YFSETQ. After removal of 4 bases from V and 2 bases from J, the junction contained 4 bases not matched to a gene. The CDR3 runs 16 residues. The CDR3 is CASSPGQGATYNEQFF. DNA for the CDR3: TGCGCCAGCAGCCCGGGACAGGGGGCTACCTACAATGAGCAGTTCTTC.

Only a few counts were recorded for this clone. The rearrangement uses TRBV23-1 and TRBJ1-1; D remains ambiguous. TRBV23-1 is an open reading frame, and its role is uncertain. The CDR3 runs 16 residues. The ends were cut back, 0 bases at V and 1 base at J, with 12 bases in the middle. The CDR3 sequence is CASSQSGTAGNTEAFF. CDR3 in DNA: TGCGCCAGCAGTCAATCGGGTACAGCGGGGAACACTGAAGCTTTCTTT.

The chain employs TRBV5-8 and TRBJ1-5; 8 nucleotides align to TRBD1. Germline values: CDR1 SGHTS, CDR2 YDEGEE. The CDR3 loop spans 16 amino acids. Trimming removed 3 bases from V and 3 bases from J; junction bases left unmatched: 8. Written as DNA, the CDR3 is TGTGCCAGCAGCTATGGGACAGGACTATACAATCAGCCCCAGCATTTT. It translates to CASSYGTGLYNQPQHF.

This chain links TRBV27 with TRBJ2-2; 9 nucleotides match TRBD2. CDR1 is MNHEY, CDR2 SMNVEV, per germline (reference sequence). CDR3 length: 16 amino acids. V was clipped by 10 bases and J by 6 bases; unmatched bases: 15. The DNA for the CDR3 is TGTGCCATCCAGAGGAGTGGCGGGGGGGCCCCCGGGGAGCTGTTTTTT. This codes for CAIQRSGGGAPGELFF.

The V call is TRBV24-1, the J call TRBJ2-5; TRBD1 matches 9 bases. The CDR3 contains 15 residues. Losses at the gene ends were 3 bases for V and 2 bases for J; bases not matched to a gene: 3. CDR1 and CDR2 from the germline V gene are KGHDR and SFDVKD. The CDR3 sequence: CATSDHGTGQETQYF. The CDR3 region has the DNA TGTGCCACCAGTGATCATGGGACAGGGCAAGAGACCCAGTACTTC.